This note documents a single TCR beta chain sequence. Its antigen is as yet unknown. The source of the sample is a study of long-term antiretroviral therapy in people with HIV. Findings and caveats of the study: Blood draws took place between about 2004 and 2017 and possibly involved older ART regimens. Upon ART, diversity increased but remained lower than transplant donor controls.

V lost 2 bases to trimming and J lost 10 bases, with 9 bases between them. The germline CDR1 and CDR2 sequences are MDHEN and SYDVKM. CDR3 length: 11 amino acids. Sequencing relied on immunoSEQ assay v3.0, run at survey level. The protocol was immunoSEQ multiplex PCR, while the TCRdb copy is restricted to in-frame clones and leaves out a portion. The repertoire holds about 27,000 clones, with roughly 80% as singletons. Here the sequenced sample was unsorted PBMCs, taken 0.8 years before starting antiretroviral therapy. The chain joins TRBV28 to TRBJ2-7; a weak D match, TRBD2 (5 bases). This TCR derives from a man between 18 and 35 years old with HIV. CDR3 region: CASSLEGRQYF. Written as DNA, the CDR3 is TGTGCCAGCAGTTTAGAGGGCCGACAGTACTTC.